This is a list of T cell receptor beta chains from one sample in a study of PD-1 blockade in classical Hodgkin lymphoma. The protocol was immunoSEQ multiplex PCR, while the TCRdb copy is restricted to in-frame clones and leaves out a portion. The sample lists 6,000 to 6,500 clones, 73% occurring once. The sample was CD8+ T cells from blood, taken before the fourth cycle of nivolumab. All receptors derive from a human donor with classical Hodgkin lymphoma. Both conserved end residues are part of each CDR3. A clone size is listed for some rows: how often the clone was seen (once, few, many), or a class if it is expanded.

TRBJ1-2 TRBV14 13 . CASSQAGIHGYTF
TRBJ1-2 TRBV30 13 . CAWSLAGFYGYTF
TRBJ2-5 TRBV10-1 15 . CASSEMRETGETQYF
TRBJ2-3 TRBV14 16 . CAGSQGQGGSTDTQYF
TRBJ1-1 TRBV19 13 few CASSIGSLTEAFF
TRBJ2-5 TRBV7-3 18 . CASSSYRDRWVMGETQYF
TRBJ1-3 TRBV6-6 15 . CASSYTTGPGNTIYF
TRBJ1-2 TRBV4-1 15 . CASSQERALDYGYTF
TRBJ1-1 TRBV28 15 . CASSRQSRRNTEAFF
TRBJ1-3 TRBV25-1 17 . CASSEGRNGVSGNTIYF